The 26 T cell receptor beta chains given below trace back to one sample, sequenced in a study of PD-1 blockade in classical Hodgkin lymphoma (dated by TCRdb to the early 2020s). This specimen's time point label, per the study, means: cycle 4 day 1 (C4D1), after 5 to 7 weeks of nivolumab. Every trial patient had relapsed after autologous stem cell transplantation, and cohorts A, B and C differed in prior brentuximab vedotin exposure. The library relied on the immunoSEQ multiplex PCR assay. TCRdb holds this immuneACCESS table with in-frame rearrangements only. Some clones are missing; in checked studies, unresolved V genes explain under half, and the rest has no known cause. Within this sample are some 95,000 clones, with about nine tenths of them counted one time only. The ten largest clones capture roughly 3% of the sample. Specimen: peripheral blood mononuclear cells (PBMCs), collected before the fourth cycle of nivolumab. These receptors were taken from a human donor with classical Hodgkin lymphoma.

The rearrangement uses TRBV18 and TRBJ1-4, with a weak D call TRBD1 (6 bases). Germline V CDR1 and CDR2: KGHSH, LQKENI. The V and J ends lost 0 bases and 0 bases respectively, with 8 bases between them. This CDR3 region has 16 residues. CDR3 residues: CASSPPQGTTNEKLFF. CDR3 bases: TGTGCCAGCTCACCACCGCAGGGGACAACTAATGAAAAACTGTTTTTT.

The genes are TRBV11-2 and TRBJ1-5, with D uncertain. The CDR3 loop spans 15 amino acids. Germline values: CDR1 SGHAT, CDR2 FQNNGV. The germline V and J ends were trimmed by 3 bases and 3 bases, with 12 bases remaining between them. CDR3 loop: CASSLKGLYNQPQHF. In DNA form, the CDR3 reads TGTGCCAGCAGCTTGAAAGGCCTATACAATCAGCCCCAGCATTTT.

The chain recombines TRBV7-7 with TRBJ2-3, with D possibly matching TRBD2 (6 bases). Trimming took off 3 bases at V and 6 bases at J, with 13 bases between the two ends. Germline CDR1 and CDR2: SSHAT and FNYEAQ (reference sequence). The CDR3 is 14 residues long. The CDR3 sequence is CASSFGGLTDTQYF. For the CDR3, the DNA is TGTGCCAGCAGCTTCGGGGGACTGACGGATACGCAGTATTTT.

This chain connects TRBV7-2 to TRBJ2-5; perhaps D is TRBD1 or TRBD2 (6 bases each). Germline-derived CDR1 and CDR2 are SGHTA and FQGNSA. There are 14 residues in the CDR3. V was pared by 3 bases and J by 2 bases, with 10 bases between. DNA of the CDR3: TGTGCCAGCAGCTTTAGGGGGACTCAAGAGACCCAGTACTTC. This sequence encodes CASSFRGTQETQYF.

The chain uses TRBV4-3 and TRBJ1-1; D not resolved. CDR1 LGHNA and CDR2 YSLEER come from the germline V gene. The CDR3 loop spans 15 amino acids. Trimming took 0 bases from V and 6 from J, leaving 14 bases between them. In DNA form, the CDR3 reads TGCGCCAGCAGCCAAGATTATAGGGAAAAGGCTGAAGCTTTCTTT. Translated: CASSQDYREKAEAFF.

This clone was recorded only once. This chain joins TRBV6-6 and TRBJ1-1; possible D gene TRBD1, 5 bases. Germline CDR1 and CDR2: MNHNY and SVGAGI (reference sequence). The CDR3 totals 14 residues. Trimming removed 7 bases from V and 0 bases from J, with 12 bases in between. CDR3 DNA: TGTGCCAGCATGCAGGGCGCTATGAACACTGAAGCTTTCTTT. It specifies CASMQGAMNTEAFF.

V gene TRBV5-6 combines with J gene TRBJ1-2; perhaps TRBD1 as D (5 bases). Trimming removed 4 bases from V and 8 bases from J, with 21 bases in between. The CDR3 covers 15 residues. From germline, CDR1 is SGHDT and CDR2 YYEEEE. The CDR3 bases are TGTGCCAGCAGCATACTCCGGGACTCTCGCCGGGGCTACACCTTC. Translated: CASSILRDSRRGYTF.

The J gene is TRBJ1-2, the V gene TRBV6-1; D is ambiguous. Per the germline V gene, CDR1 is MNHNS and CDR2 is SASEGT. The CDR3 is 13 residues long. Trimming stripped 7 bases from V and 4 bases from J, with 13 bases between. The CDR3 bases are TGTGCCAGCAATCAGGAATCTGTCTATGGCTACACCTTC. It yields the protein CASNQESVYGYTF.

This chain uses TRBV29-1 with TRBJ2-6; TRBD1 aligns across 11 bases. The CDR3 contains 16 residues. Trimming cost V 4 bases and J 4 bases; bases outside gene matches: 6. The germline V gene encodes CDR1 SQVTM and CDR2 ANQGSEA. The CDR3 DNA sequence: TGCAGCGTTGCCGGACAGGGGGCGGTCGGGGCCAACGTCCTGACTTTC. It yields the protein CSVAGQGAVGANVLTF.

The rearrangement uses TRBV19 and TRBJ1-5, with unresolved D. Deletions cut 8 bases from V and 4 bases from J, with 18 bases between. The CDR3 covers 15 residues. Germline CDR1 is LNHDA and CDR2 is SQIVND (reference sequence). In nucleotides, the CDR3 is TGTGCCAGTGGAAAGACCCGGGCGTTTAATCAGCCCCAGCATTTT. Translated: CASGKTRAFNQPQHF.

The chain employs TRBV15 and TRBJ2-1; 9 nucleotides match TRBD2. Looked up from germline, CDR1 is LNHNV and CDR2 is YYDKDF (reference sequence). CDR3 length: 13 residues. V gave up 9 bases and J gave up 7 bases; unmatched junction bases: 7. The CDR3 DNA follows: TGTGCCACTGGGACTAGCCTTTGGAATGAGCAGTTCTTC. This encodes CATGTSLWNEQFF.

In DNA, the CDR3 is TGTGCCAGCAAGGCCGAGGGCGTGGGAGGCACTGAAGCTTTCTTT. As protein: CASKAEGVGGTEAFF. The chain combines TRBV6-5 with TRBJ1-1, with D unresolved. The germline V gene encodes CDR1 MNHEY and CDR2 SVGAGI. This CDR3 region has 15 residues. Trimming cost V 7 bases and J 4 bases, with 19 bases left between them.

V usage is TRBV27 and J usage is TRBJ1-2, with 12 bases matching TRBD1. The CDR3 is 15 residues long. With 5 bases clipped from V and 2 bases from J, the junction kept 3 bases outside the gene matches. Germline-derived CDR1 and CDR2 are MNHEY and SMNVEV (reference sequence). CDR3 coding DNA: TGTGCCAGCAGTGTAGGGACAGGGGGCAACTATGGCTACACCTTC. This gives the protein CASSVGTGGNYGYTF.

The J gene is TRBJ2-5, the V gene TRBV7-9; possible D gene TRBD2, 9 bases. Germline V gene sequence: CDR1 SEHNR, CDR2 FQNEAQ (reference sequence). V gave up 8 bases and J gave up 0 bases, with 19 bases separating them. This CDR3 is built from 16 residues. The CDR3 here is CASLRGPSGDQETQYF. CDR3 sequence (DNA): TGTGCCAGCCTCAGGGGGCCTAGCGGGGACCAAGAGACCCAGTACTTC.

The chain combines TRBV7-9 with TRBJ1-5; D call uncertain. This CDR3 comprises 13 residues. Germline V lookup: CDR1 SEHNR, CDR2 FQNEAQ (reference sequence). V lost 5 bases to trimming and J lost 4 bases, with 9 bases between them. The CDR3 DNA reads TGTGCCAGCAGCGCCGACGGAAATCAGCCCCAGCATTTT. Protein: CASSADGNQPQHF. The entire variable domain, with the rest obtained from reference TRBV7-9 and TRBJ1-5, is as follows: DTGVSQNPRHKITKRGQNVTFRCDPISEHNRLYWYRQTLGQGPEFLTYFQNEAQLEKSRLLSDRFSAERPKGSFSTLEIQRTEQGDSAMYLCASSADGNQPQHFGDGTRLSIL.

Of note for this clone: Germline is not matched at one junction end, which may reflect a read error. V usage is TRBV7-6 and J usage is TRBJ1-1; a possible D gene is TRBD1 (6 bases). CDR1 is SGHVS and CDR2 is FNYEAQ in the germline V gene. This CDR3 has 16 amino acids. This CDR3 is CASNLGGGAGNTEAFF. CDR3 bases: TGTGCCAGCAACTTAGGGGGTGGAGCGGGGAACACTGAAGCTTTCTTT.

This clone came up a few times. The chain has TRBV5-5 and TRBJ1-1; unclear D gene. The germline V gene encodes CDR1 SGHKS and CDR2 YYEKEE (reference sequence). This CDR3 is 13 amino acids long. The V end lost 1 base, the J end lost 1 base, and 5 bases lay between the germline ends. The CDR3 nucleotides are TGTGCCAGCAGCTTGCCGGGGAACACTGAAGCTTTCTTT. It encodes CASSLPGNTEAFF. Based on the CDR3 plus reference TRBV5-5 and TRBJ1-1, the full variable domain is DAGVTQSPTHLIKTRGQQVTLRCSPISGHKSVSWYQQVLGQGPQFIFQYYEKEERGRGNFPDRFSARQFPNYSSELNVNALLLGDSALYLCASSLPGNTEAFFGQGTRLTVV.

V and J are TRBV5-1 and TRBJ1-1; 7 bases fit TRBD1. The junction had 8 bases not matched to a gene; V was cut back by 1 base and J by 2 bases. Germline lookup yields CDR1 SGHRS and CDR2 YFSETQ. This CDR3 region has 16 residues. The CDR3 sequence: CASSLTGAITNTEAFF. The CDR3 nucleotides read TGCGCCAGCAGCTTGACAGGGGCCATCACTAACACTGAAGCTTTCTTT. Using reference TRBV5-1 and TRBJ1-1 for the parts outside the CDR3, the full variable domain is KAGVTQTPRYLIKTRGQQVTLSCSPISGHRSVSWYQQTPGQGLQFLFEYFSETQRNKGNFPGRFSGRQFSNSRSEMNVSTLELGDSALYLCASSLTGAITNTEAFFGQGTRLTVV.

The chain uses TRBV9 and TRBJ1-4, with D maybe TRBD1 (5 bases). The V gene's germline CDR1 is SGDLS and CDR2 YYNGEE. Trimming shortened V by 0 bases and J by 7 bases, and 10 bases separated the two germline ends. This CDR3 comprises 14 residues. CDR3 sequence reads: CASSVDSGFEKLFF. CDR3 in DNA: TGTGCCAGCAGCGTAGATTCAGGGTTTGAAAAACTGTTTTTT.

The chain carries TRBV18 and TRBJ2-5; 16 nucleotides align to TRBD2. Germline assignment: CDR1 KGHSH and CDR2 LQKENI. The CDR3 covers 17 residues. The V gene end was trimmed by 0 bases and the J gene end by 2 bases; junction bases not matched to a gene: 0. The CDR3 region is CASSPPGLAGGQETQYF. Written as DNA, the CDR3 is TGTGCCAGCTCACCACCGGGACTAGCGGGGGGGCAAGAGACCCAGTACTTC.

The V gene is TRBV4-1, the J gene TRBJ2-3; tentatively, D is TRBD1 or TRBD2 (5 bases each). There are 18 residues in the CDR3. Per germline, CDR1 MGHRA and CDR2 YSYEKL. V lost 4 bases and J lost 2, with 22 bases in between. The CDR3 DNA follows: TGCGCCAGCAGCCCCGCACGTGGACGGGACCGTGTCACAGATACGCAGTATTTT. Its protein is CASSPARGRDRVTDTQYF.

The gene calls are TRBV7-9 and TRBJ1-5, with D perhaps matching TRBD1 (6 bases). V dropped 6 bases and J dropped 4 bases, with 10 bases sitting between them. This CDR3 region has 13 residues. Germline CDR1 reads SEHNR; CDR2 reads FQNEAQ (reference sequence). CDR3 amino acids: CASRGALNQPQHF. In nucleotides, the CDR3 is TGTGCCAGCAGGGGGGCCCTAAATCAGCCCCAGCATTTT.

J is TRBJ1-4 and V is TRBV6-1, with D hard to call. This CDR3 contains 12 residues. V was clipped by 3 bases and J by 4 bases, with 3 bases between them. CDR1 is MNHNS and CDR2 is SASEGT in the germline V gene. CDR3 in amino acids: CASSENNEKLFF. As DNA, the CDR3 is TGTGCCAGCAGTGAGAATAATGAAAAACTGTTTTTT.

CDR3 coding DNA: TGCGCCAGCAGCTTGGGAAGCGGAACCGGGGAGCTGTTTTTT. It codes for CASSLGSGTGELFF. The chain is built from TRBV5-1 and TRBJ2-2; TRBD2 might be the D (5 bases). The CDR3 has 14 amino acids. V shed 0 bases and J shed 5 bases, with 8 bases lying between them. Germline V gives CDR1 SGHRS, CDR2 YFSETQ.

There are a few counts of this clone. This chain uses TRBV19 with TRBJ1-2, with D unresolved. The CDR3 length is 12 residues. The V and J ends lost 10 bases and 0 bases respectively, with 9 bases between them. Germline assignment: CDR1 LNHDA and CDR2 SQIVND (reference sequence). The CDR3 DNA reads as TGTGCCACCTCCGGGACTAACTATGGCTACACCTTC. This translates into CATSGTNYGYTF. Full variable domain (remainder filled in from reference TRBV19 and TRBJ1-2): DGGITQSPKYLFRKEGQNVTLSCEQNLNHDAMYWYRQDPGQGLRLIYYSQIVNDFQKGDIAEGYSVSREKKESFPLTVTSAQKNPTAFYLCATSGTNYGYTFGSGTRLTVV.

The V gene is TRBV7-6, the J gene TRBJ2-1; 8 bases fit TRBD2. Per the germline V gene, CDR1 is SGHVS and CDR2 is FNYEAQ. V gave up 1 base and J gave up 4 bases; unmatched junction bases: 6. This CDR3 is built from 16 residues. CDR3 nucleotide sequence: TGTGCCAGCAGCTTAGGGGTAGCGGGGAGGTACAATGAGCAGTTCTTC. Translated, it gives CASSLGVAGRYNEQFF.